This T cell receptor beta chain is drawn from a study of Graves' ophthalmopathy and Graves' hyperthyroidism. Among the exclusions were patients with other autoimmune diseases, uncontrolled infections, pregnancy or lactation. The diagnosis was founded upon clinical symptoms, serum thyroxine, TRAb, thyroid ultrasound and orbital computed tomography. Study results and caveats: Blood contained most expanded thyroid clonotypes exceeding 0.001 frequency.

The CDR3 is 12 amino acids. Germline CDR1 LGHDT, CDR2 YNNKEL (reference sequence). The V end was cut by 5 bases, the J end by 5 bases, with 10 bases between. The study amplified TCR beta CDR3 regions using RNA transcripts. HTBI primers served in a first-round RT-PCR, which a second-round multiplex PCR followed. TCRdb re-called the multiplex PCR reads with MiXCR, one entry per CDR3 protein. The table shows almost 750,000 distinct CDR3 sequences, with 40% occurring only once. This clonotype was counted at least ten times. The antigen remains unidentified. The sample comprised peripheral blood. This sequence was found in an adult man with Graves' ophthalmopathy. The J gene is TRBJ2-7, the V gene TRBV3-1; D ambiguous. The CDR3 here is CASSGQRDEQYF. For the CDR3, the DNA is TGTGCCAGCAGCGGTCAGCGTGACGAGCAGTACTTC.